The clone carrying this TCR beta chain has a single count. Its target is not known. The data were taken from a study of T cell responses to AZD1222 COVID-19 vaccine. Study at large: Second-dose schedules of about 4 or about 12 weeks were combined.

Study conclusions and caveats: Spike-specific TCR breadth and depth both grew after two AZD1222 doses. Repertoires were collected only later (after the peak T cell response had occurred).

The assay was immunoSEQ multiplex PCR, and TCRdb's table has in-frame clones only and misses some. This sample yields some 96,000 clones, of which 88% are seen a single time; 1.8% belongs to the top ten. CDR1 is MRHNA and CDR2 is SNTAGT in the germline V gene. The CDR3 consists of 13 residues. V lost 6 bases and J 1 base, leaving 9 bases between the germline ends. J is TRBJ1-1 and V is TRBV6-4; no firm D call. The origin of this receptor is an adult in good health. The sample consisted of peripheral blood, taken on day 0 of AZD1222 vaccination. For the CDR3, the DNA is TGTGCCAGCAGCCACACACAGAACACTGAAGCTTTCTTT. Protein sequence: CASSHTQNTEAFF.